These 2 T cell receptor beta chains were sequenced from one sample in a study of T cell responses to AZD1222 COVID-19 vaccine. TCRdb's copy holds only in-frame clones and misses some; the assay was immunoSEQ multiplex PCR. The table has roughly 110,000 clones, around nine tenths seen once. This specimen consisted of peripheral blood, obtained 28 days after the second AZD1222 dose. The receptor source for this set is an adult who received the AZD1222 COVID-19 vaccine.

This clone occurred once. This chain joins TRBV2 and TRBJ2-3, with 8 bases identical to TRBD2. The V gene end was trimmed by 4 bases and the J gene end by 3 bases; junction bases not matched to a gene: 6. Per the germline V gene, CDR1 is SNHLY and CDR2 is FYNNEI. The CDR3 totals 15 residues. The DNA for the CDR3 is TGTGCCAGCAGTGTGGGACTAGTTGTGACAGATACGCAGTATTTT. Amino acids: CASSVGLVVTDTQYF. The whole variable domain, filled in from reference TRBV2 and TRBJ2-3, reads EPEVTQTPSHQVTQMGQEVILRCVPISNHLYFYWYRQILGQKVEFLVSFYNNEISEKSEIFDDQFSVERPDGSNFTLKIRSTKLEDSAMYFCASSVGLVVTDTQYFGPGTRLTVL.

The chain couples TRBV11-2 to TRBJ1-4; TRBD1 matches 7 bases. Trimming took 5 bases from V and 4 from J; bases not matched to a gene: 7. Germline V CDR1 and CDR2: SGHAT, FQNNGV. CDR3 length: 15 amino acids. The CDR3 nucleotides read TGTGCCAGCAGCCGGACAGGAAACATTAATGAAAAACTGTTTTTT. This translates into CASSRTGNINEKLFF.